This T cell receptor beta chain was found in a study of spatial heterogeneity in lung cancer. Across the whole study: Mean representation of each unique TCR and UMI combination in the raw reads exceeded 8.5 occurrences. General study points: Ubiquitous expanded tumor TCRs were seen in blood more at resection than at follow-up.

Ten or more counts support this clonotype. Its matching antigen is unknown. Single TCR cDNA molecules each had their own unique molecular identifier. TCRdb reanalysed the 5' RACE reads using MiXCR and keeps one entry per CDR3 protein. The profile shows about 44,000 distinct CDR3 sequences, roughly an eighth of them singletons. Germline V CDR1 and CDR2: SGHAT, FQNNGV. V dropped 6 bases and J dropped 15 bases, with 21 bases sitting between them. The CDR3 runs to 13 residues. The time point is: sample taken at primary tumor resection. Untreated early-stage non-small cell lung cancer patients, approximately 76 in total, were the donors.

This chain uses TRBV11-2 with TRBJ2-1, with D maybe TRBD1 (5 bases). The TCR originated in a male donor with early-stage non-small cell lung cancer. Material: PBMCs, obtained at surgery. CDR3 sequence reads: CASSWQGPLGMFF. The CDR3 DNA follows: TGTGCCAGCAGTTGGCAGGGCCCCTTGGGTATGTTCTTC.